This is a list of T cell receptor beta chains from one sample in a study of blood T cell repertoires in COVID-19. TCRdb's copy holds only in-frame clones and misses some; the assay was immunoSEQ multiplex PCR. Altogether tens of thousands of clones are present, 75% to 85% being singletons, with the ten largest covering about 30%. Specimen: peripheral blood. These receptors were taken from a man aged 60-69 years with COVID-19, enrolled during active disease. CDR3s include the opening cysteine and the closing phenylalanine or tryptophan. The D gene is left open where the match is weak. The size field is filled for only some rows; it gives once, few, many or a size class.

TRBV6-5	TRBJ2-7	15	TRBD2	-	TGTGCCAGCAGCCTAAGCGGGGTATTAAACTACGAGCAGTACTTC	CASSLSGVLNYEQYF
TRBV5-1	TRBJ2-1	18	TRBD2	-	TGCGCCAGCAGCTTCTTCATTAGCGGGGGCTCCTCCTACAATGAGCAGTTCTTC	CASSFFISGGSSYNEQFF
TRBV5-6	TRBJ2-7	15	-	-	TGTGCCAGCAGCCCCGATCCGGACTTATCCTACGAGCAGTACTTC	CASSPDPDLSYEQYF
TRBV19	TRBJ2-3	14	-	-	TGTGCCAGTAGTACTCAAGGACAACCCTTCCGCCGGTATTTT	CASSTQGQPFRRYF
TRBV11-2	TRBJ2-3	14	-	-	TGTGCCAGCAGCCCGAGCGGCCACACAGATACGCAGTATTTT	CASSPSGHTDTQYF
TRBV6-5	TRBJ2-7	14	-	-	TGTGCCAGCAGTTACTCTAGGCAGGGCTACGAGCAGTACTTC	CASSYSRQGYEQYF
TRBV11-2	TRBJ1-2	15	-	-	TGTGCCAGCAGCTCCTTCGAGGGCCTGTACTATGGCTACACCTTC	CASSSFEGLYYGYTF
TRBV6-5	TRBJ2-7	13	-	-	TGTGCCAGCAGTTACGGGAGGAACTACGAGCAGTACTTC	CASSYGRNYEQYF
TRBV3-1/TRBV3-2	TRBJ2-2	15	TRBD2	-	TGTGCCAGCAGCACTAGCGGGAGGGCAGCCGGGGAGCTGTTTTTT	CASSTSGRAAGELFF
TRBV5-4	TRBJ1-2	14	TRBD1	few	TGTGCCAGCAGCCAGCCACAAGACAGGGCTGGCTACACCTTC	CASSQPQDRAGYTF
TRBV29-1	TRBJ2-1	14	TRBD2	-	TGCAGCACTGGGACTAGCGGGAGGTTGGATGAGCAGTTCTTC	CSTGTSGRLDEQFF
TRBV5-1	TRBJ1-3	14	-	-	TGCGCCAGCAGCTCCTTCGGCTCTGGAAACACCATATATTTT	CASSSFGSGNTIYF
TRBV15	TRBJ2-2	14	-	-	TGTGCCACCAGCAGCGCGGGGAGTGGCGGGGAGCTGTTTTTT	CATSSAGSGGELFF
TRBV11-2	TRBJ2-7	14	-	-	TGTGCCAGCAGCTTAGAAGGGACAAGAGGCGAGCAGTACTTC	CASSLEGTRGEQYF
TRBV7-9	TRBJ2-5	14	-	-	TGTGCCAGCAGCTCCCGGGGGACAGAAGAGACCCAGTACTTC	CASSSRGTEETQYF
TRBV5-1	TRBJ2-3	16	-	few	TGCGCCAGCAGCGTGGGGCTAGCGCCTAGCACAGATACGCAGTATTTT	CASSVGLAPSTDTQYF
TRBV7-7	TRBJ2-5	15	-	-	TGTGCTAGCAGCTTAGACTCTGGAGTACAAGAGACCCAGTACTTC	CASSLDSGVQETQYF
TRBV19	TRBJ2-7	15	TRBD1	-	TGTGCCAGTAGTACTCGGGACAGGGGGCATTACGAGCAGTACTTC	CASSTRDRGHYEQYF
TRBV6-2/TRBV6-3	TRBJ2-5	14	-	once	TGTGCCAGCAGTTACTCCCTACTGCGAGAGACCCAGTACTTC	CASSYSLLRETQYF
TRBV7-9	TRBJ1-4	16	-	-	TGTGCCAGCAGCTTAGCGCTCGGGACTGGTTATGAAAAACTGTTTTTT	CASSLALGTGYEKLFF
TRBV5-1	TRBJ2-4	17	TRBD1	-	TGCGCCAGCAGCCTAAACCGGGACAGGGCCTCCAAAAACATTCAGTACTTC	CASSLNRDRASKNIQYF
TRBV4-1	TRBJ2-3	19	TRBD2	-	TGCGCCAGCAGCCAAGCCCCCCGACTAGCGGGGGGGCCCGGAGATACGCAGTATTTT	CASSQAPRLAGGPGDTQYF
TRBV3-1/TRBV3-2	TRBJ2-3	15	-	-	TGTGCCAGCAGCCAGGGACTGTCTAGCACAGATACGCAGTATTTT	CASSQGLSSTDTQYF
TRBV5-1	TRBJ1-1	13	TRBD1	-	TGCGCCAGCAGCTTGGGGGGACAGGGTGAAGCTTTCTTT	CASSLGGQGEAFF
TRBV5-5	TRBJ2-3	16	TRBD2	-	TGTGCCCGCTGCTTGGGTGGGGGCGGGAGGGCCCTCCCTGGGTATTTT	CARCLGGGGRALPGYF
TRBV5-1	TRBJ2-7	15	TRBD2	once	TGCGCCAGCAGCGGACCGGGACTAGCGGGGGATGAGCAGTACTTC	CASSGPGLAGDEQYF
TRBV15	TRBJ2-6	15	-	-	TGTGCCACCTCGACAGAGCCTTCTGGGGCCAACGTCCTGACTTTC	CATSTEPSGANVLTF
TRBV5-1	TRBJ1-6	16	TRBD1	-	TGCGCCAGCAGCTTGGAACAGGGGATTTTAAGTTCACCCCTCCACTTT	CASSLEQGILSSPLHF
TRBV5-4	TRBJ2-1	19	TRBD2	-	TGTGCCAGCAGCCCACGGACGGGCCGGGGACTAGGAATCCACAATGAGCAGTTCTTC	CASSPRTGRGLGIHNEQFF
TRBV27	TRBJ2-2	14	-	-	TGTGCCAGCAGTTTAAGAGGGCCGGCCGGGGAGCTGTTTTTT	CASSLRGPAGELFF
TRBV12-3/TRBV12-4	TRBJ1-1	13	TRBD1	few	TGTGCCAGCAGTTTTCGTCAGGGGGCTCCCGCTTTCTTT	CASSFRQGAPAFF
TRBV3-1/TRBV3-2	TRBJ2-1	14	TRBD2	-	TGTGCCACGGGGGAGGTAGCGGGGGTCAATGAGCAGTTCTTC	CATGEVAGVNEQFF
TRBV19	TRBJ1-6	13	-	-	TGTGCCAGTAGTACTACTAACGATTCACCCCTCCACTTT	CASSTTNDSPLHF
TRBV12-3/TRBV12-4	TRBJ1-6	13	-	few	TGTGCCAGCAGTCCCCGGAGCCTATCACCCCTCCACTTT	CASSPRSLSPLHF
TRBV6-5	TRBJ1-1	15	TRBD1	-	TGTGCCAGCAGTTACTCAAGACAGGGAAACACTGAAGCTTTCTTT	CASSYSRQGNTEAFF
TRBV19	TRBJ1-6	16	-	-	TGTGCCAGTAGCTCGCCCGTGGGGAGTTATAATTCACCCCTCCACTTT	CASSSPVGSYNSPLHF
TRBV2	TRBJ1-1	14	TRBD1	-	TGTGCCAGCATACCGGGACAGAAGAACACTGAAGCTTTCTTT	CASIPGQKNTEAFF
TRBV19	TRBJ1-3	15	-	-	TGTGCCAGTAGTTTGACACTCTACTCTGGAAACACCATATATTTT	CASSLTLYSGNTIYF
TRBV5-1	TRBJ2-5	14	-	-	TGCGCCAGCAGCTTGATTCCCAGTCAGGAGACCCAGTACTTC	CASSLIPSQETQYF
TRBV9	TRBJ1-2	16	TRBD1	-	TGTGCCAGCAGCGTAGCATCGGCAGGGGGCAACTATGGCTACACCTTC	CASSVASAGGNYGYTF
TRBV29-1	TRBJ1-4	15	TRBD1	-	TGCAGCGTTGAAGGAGGTGGGACAGGGGGGGAAAAACTGTTTTTT	CSVEGGGTGGEKLFF
TRBV6-5	TRBJ1-3	14	TRBD1	few	TGTGCCAGCACCCACAGGGGGCCCGGAAACACCATATATTTT	CASTHRGPGNTIYF
TRBV7-2	TRBJ2-7	15	-	-	TGTGCCAGCAGCCTAGCAACCTCAGGGTCCTACGAGCAGTACTTC	CASSLATSGSYEQYF
TRBV7-9	TRBJ2-3	13	TRBD2	-	TGTGCCAGCAGTTCTAGCGGGAGGGCGTTTCAGTATTTT	CASSSSGRAFQYF
TRBV4-1	TRBJ2-1	15	-	-	TGCGCCAGCAGCCAAGATACAGGGCTCCAGCCTGAGCAGTTCTTC	CASSQDTGLQPEQFF
TRBV7-9	TRBJ2-7	13	-	-	TGTGCCAGCAGCTTAGCGGGCCCCTACGAGCAGTACTTC	CASSLAGPYEQYF
TRBV6-6	TRBJ1-6	13	-	-	TGTGCCAGCAGTTACTCGACAGATCCACCCCTCCACTTT	CASSYSTDPPLHF
TRBV5-6	TRBJ1-5	13	-	-	TGTGCCAGCAGCTCAGGCAGCAATCAGCCCCAGCATTTT	CASSSGSNQPQHF
TRBV6-5	TRBJ1-2	13	TRBD1	-	TGTGCCAGCAGCCCAAACAGGGGGGAGCGCTACACCTTC	CASSPNRGERYTF
TRBV6-5	TRBJ1-2	12	-	-	TGTGCCAGCAGTCCAACAGTTGACGGCTACACCTTC	CASSPTVDGYTF